The 9 T cell receptor beta chains given below trace back to one sample, sequenced in a study of molecular identifiers for immune sequencing clone quantification. One entry per CDR3 protein, called by TCRdb with MiXCR from the PCR reads. This sample has about 500,000 distinct CDR3 sequences, with 20% to 25% found just once. Sequenced sample: naive CD8+ T cells from blood, with Jurkat cell RNA spiked in. Subset in this sample: FACS-sorted CD8+CD4-CCR7+CD45RA+ naive T cells. The source of these receptors is a human donor in good health. Some libraries in this study had Jurkat cell RNA spiked in.

This clonotype appeared many times. The CDR3 sequence: CASSLGLAEVDEQFF. The CDR3 DNA reads TGTGCCAGCAGCCTTGGACTAGCGGAGGTGGATGAGCAGTTCTTC. The chain joins TRBV28 to TRBJ2-1, with 10 nucleotides matching TRBD2. Trimming took 6 bases from V and 8 from J; bases not matched to a gene: 10. Germline V CDR1 and CDR2: MDHEN, SYDVKM. The CDR3 consists of 15 residues.

This clonotype was detected only a few times. V and J are TRBV6-2 or TRBV6-3 and TRBJ2-5; D gene unclear. This CDR3 contains 14 residues. Germline V gene lookup returns CDR1 MNHEY and CDR2 SVGEGT. The V and J ends lost 7 bases and 0 bases respectively, with 12 bases between them. CDR3 sequence: CASTTWEHQETQYF. In DNA, the CDR3 is TGTGCCAGCACCACGTGGGAACACCAAGAGACCCAGTACTTC.

This chain uses TRBV7-9 with TRBJ2-5, with 8 bases that match TRBD2. Germline loops: CDR1 SEHNR, CDR2 FQNEAQ (reference sequence). The CDR3 is made up of 15 amino acids. V lost 5 bases and J lost 1; bases outside the gene matches: 6. Written as DNA, the CDR3 is TGTGCCAGCAGCCGCCCGACTAGCGCCCAAGAGACCCAGTACTTC. Its protein is CASSRPTSAQETQYF.

This chain links TRBV6-2 or TRBV6-3 with TRBJ1-1, with 8 bases aligning to TRBD1. V was clipped by 2 bases and J by 1 base; unmatched bases: 3. This CDR3 has 15 amino acids. CDR1 is MNHEY and CDR2 is SVGEGT in the germline V gene. CDR3 bases: TGTGCCAGCAGTTACCAGGGGGCCTCGAACACTGAAGCTTTCTTT. The encoded protein is CASSYQGASNTEAFF.

This clonotype appeared a few times. The chain couples TRBV20-1 to TRBJ2-3, with 15 bases fitting TRBD2. CDR3 length equals 18 residues. Germline V CDR1 and CDR2: DFQATT, SNEGSKA (reference sequence). Unmatched junction bases numbered 10, after V lost 6 bases and J lost 0 bases. The CDR3 loop reads CSAEGLAGGEGSTDTQYF. DNA for the CDR3: TGCAGTGCCGAAGGACTAGCGGGAGGGGAGGGTAGCACAGATACGCAGTATTTT.

The table lists this clonotype with a few counts. The chain carries TRBV28 and TRBJ2-7; D is uncertain. Deletions cut 2 bases from V and 1 base from J, with 9 bases between. Germline lookup yields CDR1 MDHEN and CDR2 SYDVKM. This CDR3 has 14 amino acids. For the CDR3, the DNA is TGTGCCAGCAGTTTAAACCAGGTTTCCTACGAGCAGTACTTC. Encoded protein: CASSLNQVSYEQYF. Using reference TRBV28 and TRBJ2-7 for the parts outside the CDR3, the full variable domain is DVKVTQSSRYLVKRTGEKVFLECVQDMDHENMFWYRQDPGLGLRLIYFSYDVKMKEKGDIPEGYSVSREKKERFSLILESASTNQTSMYLCASSLNQVSYEQYFGPGTRLTVT.

A few counts support this clonotype. The V call is TRBV7-6, the J call TRBJ1-3, with D possibly TRBD1 on 5 matching bases. V was clipped by 6 bases and J by 2 bases, with 14 bases between them. Germline V CDR1 and CDR2: SGHVS, FNYEAQ. This CDR3 spans 15 amino acids. In DNA form, the CDR3 reads TGTGCCAGCAGACTAGACAGAGGGCCTGGAAACACCATATATTTT. It is translated as CASRLDRGPGNTIYF.

The V and J genes are TRBV27 and TRBJ1-5; D is unclear. The V and J ends lost 6 bases and 4 bases respectively, with 13 bases between them. The germline V gene has CDR1 MNHEY and CDR2 SMNVEV (reference sequence). The CDR3 runs to 14 residues. The CDR3 loop is CASSQTGQNQPQHF. The DNA of the CDR3 is TGTGCCAGCAGCCAAACGGGCCAAAATCAGCCCCAGCATTTT.

Many counts were recorded for this clonotype. V usage is TRBV6-2 or TRBV6-3 and J usage is TRBJ1-5; a possible D gene is TRBD1 (5 bases). The germline V gene encodes CDR1 MNHEY and CDR2 SVGEGT. V gave up 7 bases and J gave up 0 bases, with 13 bases separating them. CDR3 size: 15 residues. Here the CDR3 DNA reads TGTGCCAGCAACCCAACAGGATCTAGCAATCAGCCCCAGCATTTT. As protein: CASNPTGSSNQPQHF.